This entry describes one TCR beta chain. It lacks a known antigen. Nothing much larger sits one base from this clone, and base qualities are not available. These data originate in a study of T-cell memory formation after mild COVID-19 (dated by TCRdb to 2020 to 2022). At the level of the whole study: TCR sequence clusters from the two donors were found to be largely donor specific. In two donors, T-cell clones that expanded and contracted after mild COVID-19 were followed by sequencing TCRalpha and TCRbeta repertoires longitudinally. Two young, previously healthy adult volunteers made up the cohort, one male and one female. General conclusions and limits of the study: The second-wave clones that peaked on day 37 were not confirmed to be SARS-CoV-2 specific. Contracting CD4+ clones turned up mainly in the CM and EM memory subsets, whereas EMRA was where CD8+ clones were enriched. The study covered only a couple of mild cases, and larger cohorts including severe cases with pre-infection samples were considered necessary. From day 15 to 85, contracting clones showed balanced CD4/CD8 phenotypes, whereas a second wave of clones that expanded from day 15 to 37 leaned towards CD4+. Some responding clones were detected in pre-infection memory, which suggested that pre-existing cross-reactive memory T cells had joined the SARS-CoV-2 response.

The listed sequencing device is Illumina NovaSeq 6000. TCRalpha and TCRbeta cDNA libraries were built by 5'RACE with constant-segment primers, adding sample barcodes and unique molecular identifiers. Trizol reagent was used to extract RNA from every sample. Library amplification was performed in two PCR steps, and a second sample barcode and Illumina TruSeq adapters were introduced in the second step. The libraries were sequenced on an Illumina NovaSeq using 2 x 150 bp paired-end reads. The authors' pipeline ran thus. Reads were demultiplexed and collapsed into UMI-guided consensus sequences with migec v1.2.7. Using mixcr v2.1.11, UMI consensuses were aligned to TRA and TRB V and J templates and then assembled into clonotypes. A clonotype was counted as expanded or contracted only if both edgeR and NoisET called the change significant, with noise models trained on biological replicates. For edgeR calls, the thresholds were a false discovery rate-adjusted p below 0.01 and a log2 fold-change of 1. As an exploratory analysis of dynamics, max-normalized trajectories of the 1000 most abundant clonotypes were examined with PCA combined with hierarchical clustering. Separately sequenced CD4+ and CD8+ repertoires were used to assign the CD4 or CD8 phenotype of responding clones. TCRdb handled the public reads itself, with Q25 trimming in fastp and clone calling in MiXCR, and kept productive beta chains. A single entry per CDR3 protein holds the most common genes and DNA from its merged rows. TCRdb's processing, not the authors' own work, is the source of the V and J calls. Present in this sample are 58,000 or so distinct CDR3 sequences, around a quarter of which were seen just once. Roughly 45% of the sample belongs to the ten largest clones.

Ficoll-Paque density gradient centrifugation was the method used to isolate PBMCs. Its CDR3 holds 12 amino acids, cysteine through phenylalanine. The CDR3 DNA has 36 bases and is translated from base 1. The V end loses 8 bases and the J end loses 7 bases, and a stretch of 14 bases separates them. This receptor was taken from a man aged 18 to 29 who had mild COVID-19 (a few samples of this study predate the infection). The sample titles of this study are shuffled in the database, so cell type and time point are left out; the donor was told from shared clones. The sample was PBMCs or a T cell subset sorted from them (not recorded which). This receptor chain uses TRBV12-3 or TRBV12-4 and TRBJ1-2, with a weak D call of TRBD1 (5 bases match). The DNA reads as follows: TGTGCCAGCGTTTTGACACAGGCTGGCTACACCTTC. Its protein product is CASVLTQAGYTF.